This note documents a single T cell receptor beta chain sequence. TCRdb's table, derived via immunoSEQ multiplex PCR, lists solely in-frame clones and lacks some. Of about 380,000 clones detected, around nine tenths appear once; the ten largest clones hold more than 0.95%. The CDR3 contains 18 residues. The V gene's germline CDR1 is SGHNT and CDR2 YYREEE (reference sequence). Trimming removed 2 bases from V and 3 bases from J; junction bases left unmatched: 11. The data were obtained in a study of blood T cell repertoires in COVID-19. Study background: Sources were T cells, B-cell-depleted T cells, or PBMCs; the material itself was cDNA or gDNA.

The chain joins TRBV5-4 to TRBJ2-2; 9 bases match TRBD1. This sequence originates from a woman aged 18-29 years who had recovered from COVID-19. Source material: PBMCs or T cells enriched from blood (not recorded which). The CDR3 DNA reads TGTGCCAGCAGCTTATTTCCGCCGGGACAGGGACACACCGGGGAGCTGTTTTTT. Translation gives CASSLFPPGQGHTGELFF.